The T cell receptor (beta chain) under discussion was sequenced for a study of vaccination effects on CD4 cells after COVID-19. As for the study in general: The study sampled a couple of convalescent patients 16 days and one week before vaccination. Study-wide results and limits: Whether induced by infection or by vaccine, clones showed marked clonal contraction late after vaccination.

In germline, CDR1 is LNHDA, CDR2 SQIVND (reference sequence). Trimming cost V 3 bases and J 1 base, with 10 bases left between them. CDR3 size: 15 residues. This clone was found once. Its cognate antigen is unknown. Prior to sequencing, the ViraFEST assay stimulated PBMC with viral peptide pools, which expanded the antigen-specific CD4+ T cells. The authors isolated CD4+ T cells after around nine days of culture. Between March and December 2020, the person had a SARS-CoV-2 infection that PCR confirmed. This table comes from immunoSEQ multiplex PCR, and its TCRdb copy is limited to in-frame clones, with some not included. This sample yields about 20,000 clones, of which approximately 74% are seen a single time; roughly 15% belongs to the top ten.

This clonotype originated in a human donor who had a prior SARS-CoV-2 infection. Material: CD4+ T cells from PBMCs cultured with SARS-CoV-2 spike peptides, obtained before COVID-19 vaccination. This rearrangement joins TRBV19 to TRBJ1-3, with a weak D call TRBD1 (5 bases). The CDR3 sequence is CASSISGNSGNTIYF. In DNA, the CDR3 is TGTGCCAGTAGTATCTCAGGGAATTCTGGAAACACCATATATTTT. Complete variable domain (other parts from reference TRBV19 and TRBJ1-3): DGGITQSPKYLFRKEGQNVTLSCEQNLNHDAMYWYRQDPGQGLRLIYYSQIVNDFQKGDIAEGYSVSREKKESFPLTVTSAQKNPTAFYLCASSISGNSGNTIYFGEGSWLTVV.